Shown below are 13 T cell receptor beta chains from a single sample sequenced in a study of blood T cells in healthy people across ages. A second PCR of about 7 to 12 cycles used a sample-barcoded 5' primer and a J-beta primer mix. Using its own MiXCR run on the 5' RACE reads, TCRdb lists one record per CDR3 protein. The sample shows hundreds of thousands of distinct CDR3 sequences, 45% to 50% of them seen only once. The sequencing input was blood. The source of these receptors is a woman aged 60-70 years in good health.

The V gene is TRBV5-1, the J gene TRBJ1-1; D is perhaps TRBD1 (5 bases). Germline loops: CDR1 SGHRS, CDR2 YFSETQ. The ends were cut back, 1 base at V and 1 base at J, with 8 bases in the middle. This CDR3 has 14 residues. The CDR3 nucleotides read TGCGCCAGCAGCTTGTCCGGGGCGAACACTGAAGCTTTCTTT. Protein product: CASSLSGANTEAFF.

The chain couples TRBV28 to TRBJ2-5; D might be TRBD1 or TRBD2, each matching 5 bases. The better agreement between TRBJ2-7 and the DNA end casts doubt on the J call. Germline V CDR1 and CDR2: MDHEN, SYDVKM. This CDR3 is 12 amino acids long. CDR3 in DNA: TGTGCCAGCAGGGGGACCACCTACGAGCAGTACTTC. The encoded protein is CASRGTTYEQYF.

The chain joins TRBV29-1 to TRBJ2-3; 7 positions match TRBD1. The V and J ends lost 5 bases and 2 bases, in that order; junction bases with no gene match: 4. The germline gives CDR1 SQVTM, CDR2 ANQGSEA. The CDR3 covers 13 residues. Here the CDR3 reads CSVRTGFTDTQYF. CDR3 in DNA: TGCAGCGTTAGGACAGGCTTCACAGATACGCAGTATTTT.

V usage is TRBV20-1 and J usage is TRBJ1-1, with D perhaps TRBD1 (6 bases). Trimming removed 5 bases from V and 0 bases from J, with 19 bases in between. The CDR3 runs to 16 residues. CDR1 and CDR2 (germline): DFQATT, SNEGSKA (reference sequence). In DNA form, the CDR3 reads TGCAGTGCTGATAGACAGGAAGGAGGGCTGAACACTGAAGCTTTCTTT. Translating gives CSADRQEGGLNTEAFF.

V and J are TRBV6-1 and TRBJ2-6, with D possibly being TRBD1 (6 bases). Per the germline V gene, CDR1 is MNHNS and CDR2 is SASEGT. CDR3 length: 15 residues. The V end lost 4 bases, the J end lost 5 bases, and 12 bases lay between the germline ends. As DNA, the CDR3 is TGTGCCAGCAGTGGAGGGGGTAATCGGGCCAACGTCCTGACTTTC. This encodes CASSGGGNRANVLTF.

V usage is TRBV5-6 and J usage is TRBJ1-2; unclear D gene. The CDR3 totals 12 residues. The germline CDR1 and CDR2 sequences are SGHDT and YYEEEE. The chain's CDR3 is CVASRAGYGYTF. CDR3 in DNA: TGTGTCGCTTCGAGGGCAGGCTATGGCTACACCTTC.

The chain links TRBV7-2 to TRBJ2-7, with D possibly matching TRBD2 (5 bases). The V end lost 5 bases, the J end lost 6 bases, and 17 bases lay between the germline ends. Germline CDR1 is SGHTA and CDR2 is FQGNSA. The CDR3 length is 14 residues. The CDR3 DNA sequence: TGTGCCAGCAGCCCCAGGACCCGCGGGCTCGAGCAGTACTTC. Its protein is CASSPRTRGLEQYF.

This clonotype was observed a single time. At one boundary the junction diverges from the germline segment, which might be a read error. The V call is TRBV10-3, the J call TRBJ1-1; the D is unclear. The CDR3 consists of 14 residues. Germline V gene lookup returns CDR1 ENHRY and CDR2 SYGVKD. CDR3 region: CTIGVNPKTTEAFF. In DNA form, the CDR3 reads TGTACCATCGGGGTAAATCCGAAGACCACTGAAGCTTTCTTT.

This clonotype showed up just a few times. The rearrangement joins TRBV20-1 to TRBJ2-7, with D maybe TRBD2 (7 bases). The end of the DNA is better explained by TRBJ2-5, so the J call may be wrong. Germline CDR1 reads DFQATT; CDR2 reads SNEGSKA (reference sequence). CDR3 length: 13 amino acids. Here the CDR3 reads CSAVTRGGETQYF. The CDR3 DNA follows: TGCAGCGCAGTGACTAGGGGGGGGGAGACCCAGTACTTC.

This clonotype was found a few times. This rearrangement joins TRBV5-1 to TRBJ2-1, with 11 bases fitting TRBD2. J was trimmed by 4 bases and V by 3 bases; bases with no gene match: 3. The germline gives CDR1 SGHRS, CDR2 YFSETQ. The CDR3 has 15 amino acids. The CDR3 DNA sequence: TGCGCCAGCAGCTCGGGACTAGCGGATTACAATGAGCAGTTCTTC. This codes for CASSSGLADYNEQFF.

The CDR3: CASGYGGSKGGTRYNEQFF. The CDR3 coding sequence is TGTGCTAGTGGTTATGGGGGGTCGAAAGGAGGGACTCGCTACAATGAGCAGTTCTTC. The chain uses TRBV12-5 and TRBJ2-1, with a tentative D call TRBD2 (6 bases). V was clipped by 4 bases and J by 3 bases, with 25 bases between them. The CDR3 is made up of 19 amino acids. The germline V gene encodes CDR1 LGHNT and CDR2 FRNRAP.

The gene calls are TRBV7-9 and TRBJ2-7; 10 bases fit TRBD1. Germline V gives CDR1 SEHNR, CDR2 FQNEAQ (reference sequence). Trimming at V came to 5 bases and at J to 4 bases, leaving 8 bases not matched to a gene. This CDR3 spans 15 amino acids. The CDR3 loop is CASSRDRGSSYEQYF. CDR3 DNA: TGTGCCAGCAGCCGGGACAGGGGAAGTTCGTACGAGCAGTACTTC.

This chain links TRBV6-2 or TRBV6-3 with TRBJ1-5; D unclear. With 4 bases removed from V and 4 bases from J, the gap between germline ends came to 11 bases. CDR1 is MNHEY, CDR2 SVGEGT, per germline. CDR3 size: 14 residues. CDR3 coding DNA: TGTGCCAGCAGTTCGATGCTCCGTAATCAGCCCCAGCATTTT. It is translated as CASSSMLRNQPQHF.